This entry features one TCR beta chain sequence. What it recognizes is unknown. The data were taken from a study of graft-versus-host responses after intestinal transplantation. Study overall: Each of the recipients got a multivisceral, liver-intestinal, or isolated intestinal transplant. Overall study results and limits: Ileal or blood samples showed some GvH clones first, and such clones were also found in recipient marrow.

The ends were cut back, 0 bases at V and 0 bases at J, with 14 bases in the middle. CDR1 is MNHNS, CDR2 SASEGT, per germline. The CDR3 has 17 amino acids. Sequencing was performed with immunoSEQ multiplex PCR; in TCRdb, only in-frame clones are kept and a portion is missing. The sample carries some 48,000 clones, about 88% recorded once. The rearrangement joins TRBV6-1 to TRBJ1-2; the D gene is possibly TRBD1 (6 bases). The sequenced sample was unstimulated CD4+ T cells sorted from spleen or lymph node cells, obtained before transplant. The origin of this receptor is a human donor who was the organ donor for an intestinal transplant. DNA for the CDR3: TGTGCCAGCAGTGAAGCGGGGGGGCTGAGAGCTAACTATGGCTACACCTTC. Protein: CASSEAGGLRANYGYTF.